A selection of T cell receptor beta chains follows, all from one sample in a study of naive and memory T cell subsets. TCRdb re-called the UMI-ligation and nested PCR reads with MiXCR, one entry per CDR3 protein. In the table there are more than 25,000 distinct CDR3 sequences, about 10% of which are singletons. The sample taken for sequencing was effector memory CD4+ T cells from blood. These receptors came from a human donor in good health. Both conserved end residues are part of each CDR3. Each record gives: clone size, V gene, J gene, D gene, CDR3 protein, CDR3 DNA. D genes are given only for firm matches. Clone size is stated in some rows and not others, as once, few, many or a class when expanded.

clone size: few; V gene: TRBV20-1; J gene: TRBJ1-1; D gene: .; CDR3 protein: CSARVQGMNTEAFF; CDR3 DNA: TGCAGTGCTAGAGTTCAGGGGATGAACACTGAAGCTTTCTTT
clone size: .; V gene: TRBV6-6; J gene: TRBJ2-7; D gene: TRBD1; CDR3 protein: CASSSMRGPSYEQYF; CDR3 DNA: TGTGCCAGCAGCTCCATGAGGGGGCCCTCCTACGAGCAGTACTTC
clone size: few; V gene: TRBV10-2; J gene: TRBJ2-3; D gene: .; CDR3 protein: CASSESRARSTDTQYF; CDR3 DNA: TGCGCCAGCAGCGAGTCCCGCGCGAGAAGCACAGATACGCAGTATTTT
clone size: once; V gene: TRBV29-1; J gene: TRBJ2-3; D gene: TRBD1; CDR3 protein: CSVGDRVTDTQYF; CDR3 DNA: TGCAGCGTTGGGGACAGGGTTACAGATACGCAGTATTTT
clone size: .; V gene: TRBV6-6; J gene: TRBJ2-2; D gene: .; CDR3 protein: CASAKEGRTQLFF; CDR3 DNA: TGTGCCAGCGCTAAAGAGGGGCGGACACAGCTGTTTTTT
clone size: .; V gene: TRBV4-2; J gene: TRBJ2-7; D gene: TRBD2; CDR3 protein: CASSQGEGGRRYEQYF; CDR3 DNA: TGTGCCAGCAGCCAAGGAGAGGGCGGGAGACGGTACGAGCAGTACTTC
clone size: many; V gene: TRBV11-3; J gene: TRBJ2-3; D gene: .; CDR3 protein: CASSLDLGPGTDTQYF; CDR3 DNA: TGTGCCAGCAGCTTAGATCTGGGGCCTGGCACAGATACGCAGTATTTT
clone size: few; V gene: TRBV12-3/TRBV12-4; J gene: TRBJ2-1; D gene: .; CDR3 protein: CASSPLNGLYNEQFF; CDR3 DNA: TGTGCCAGCAGCCCCCTCAACGGGCTCTACAATGAGCAGTTCTTC
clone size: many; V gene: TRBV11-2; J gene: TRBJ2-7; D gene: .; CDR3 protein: CASSLERGTYEQYF; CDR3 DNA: TGTGCCAGCAGCTTAGAACGAGGGACCTACGAGCAGTACTTC
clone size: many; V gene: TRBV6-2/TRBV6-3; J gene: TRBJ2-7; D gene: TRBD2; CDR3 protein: CASSTPPPSGSHGEQYF; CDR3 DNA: TGTGCCAGCAGTACCCCCCCCCCTAGCGGGAGTCATGGCGAGCAGTACTTC
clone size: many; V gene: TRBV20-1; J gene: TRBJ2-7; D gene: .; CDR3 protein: CSAYNRRVPSYEQYF; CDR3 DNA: TGCAGTGCTTATAACAGGCGCGTGCCCTCCTACGAGCAGTACTTC
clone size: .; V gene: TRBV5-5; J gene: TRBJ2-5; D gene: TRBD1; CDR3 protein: CASSLTGGTQETQYF; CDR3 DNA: TGTGCCAGCAGCTTAACAGGGGGGACCCAAGAGACCCAGTACTTC
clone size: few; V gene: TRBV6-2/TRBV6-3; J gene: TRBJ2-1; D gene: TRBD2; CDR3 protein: CASSYLAGNLNEQFF; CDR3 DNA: TGTGCCAGCAGTTACTTAGCGGGGAACCTCAATGAGCAGTTCTTC
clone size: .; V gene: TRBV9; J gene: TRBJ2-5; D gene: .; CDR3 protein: CASSGEETQYF; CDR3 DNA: TGTGCCAGCAGCGGGGAAGAGACCCAGTACTTC
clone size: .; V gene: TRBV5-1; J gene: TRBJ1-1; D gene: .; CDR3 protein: CASSHLRGNTEAFF; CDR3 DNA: TGCGCCAGCAGCCATCTACGGGGGAACACTGAAGCTTTCTTT
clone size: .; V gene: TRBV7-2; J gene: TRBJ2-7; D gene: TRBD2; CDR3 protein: CASSSTSGRYEQYF; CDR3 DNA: TGTGCCAGCAGCTCCACTAGCGGGAGGTACGAGCAGTACTTC
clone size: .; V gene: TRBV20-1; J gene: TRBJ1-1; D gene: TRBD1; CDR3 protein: CSARIGTGGRNTEAFF; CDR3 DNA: TGCAGTGCTAGAATCGGGACAGGGGGACGGAACACTGAAGCTTTCTTT